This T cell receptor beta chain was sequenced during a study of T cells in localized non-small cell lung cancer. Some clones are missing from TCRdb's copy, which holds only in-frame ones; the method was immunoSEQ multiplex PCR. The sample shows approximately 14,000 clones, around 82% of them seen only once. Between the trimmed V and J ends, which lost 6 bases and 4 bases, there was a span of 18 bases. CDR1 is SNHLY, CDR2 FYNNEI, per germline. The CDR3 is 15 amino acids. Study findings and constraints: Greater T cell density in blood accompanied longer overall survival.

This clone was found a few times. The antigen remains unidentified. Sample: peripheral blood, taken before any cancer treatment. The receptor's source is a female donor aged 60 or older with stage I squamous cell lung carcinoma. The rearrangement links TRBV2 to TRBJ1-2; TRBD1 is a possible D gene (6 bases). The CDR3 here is CASSLSGRGVYGYTF. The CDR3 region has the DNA TGTGCCAGCAGCCTCTCGGGCAGGGGAGTCTATGGCTACACCTTC. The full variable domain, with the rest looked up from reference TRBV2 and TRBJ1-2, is EPEVTQTPSHQVTQMGQEVILRCVPISNHLYFYWYRQILGQKVEFLVSFYNNEISEKSEIFDDQFSVERPDGSNFTLKIRSTKLEDSAMYFCASSLSGRGVYGYTFGSGTRLTVV.